The source of this T cell receptor beta chain is a study of blood T cell repertoires in COVID-19 (TCRdb year 2020). Background for the entire study: The collaborator samples originated in the United States, Italy and Spain and spanned the acute and convalescent phases of COVID-19. The material from the prospective study consisted of cDNA or gDNA derived from T cells, B-cell-depleted T cells, or PBMCs. Deeply sampled blood TCRbeta repertoires from subjects exposed to, actively infected with, or recovered from COVID-19 were included in the dataset. The repertoires were released in a freely available public database meant as a resource for research on the immune response to SARS-CoV-2. The samples were drawn from two sources: the first 160 participants of the ongoing ImmuneRACE study, and 1,200 or so subjects contributed by 6 global collaborators. The sample metadata nearly always contained a de-identified subject ID, COVID-19 status, age in years and sex. HLA class I and class II types, where available, came from metadata supplied by the sample provider rather than from assay-based typing. Paper-wide results and their limitations: The quantity of clinical and demographic metadata differed by source and by participant and was supplied without curation.

The CDR3 runs 15 residues from the cysteine to the phenylalanine. Just the 45-base CDR3 DNA is kept, in frame starting at base 1. The germline V gene encodes CDR1 SEHNR and CDR2 FQNEAQ (reference sequence). The V and J ends are trimmed by 5 bases and 1 base, leaving 14 bases between them. Remarks on this clone: The antigen it binds to is not known. One base away there is no much larger clone; base qualities are not given.

Participants in the prospective study were aged roughly 18 to 90 years, lived in 24 United States geographic areas, and enrolled through a virtual design. In the prospective study, cohorts were assigned on the basis of participant-reported clinical history obtained from a screening survey and a study questionnaire. For ImmuneRACE Cohort 3, a participant was defined as recovered based on two consecutive negative NP/OP PCR tests, clearance by a healthcare professional, or resolution of symptoms. In the prospective study, mobile phlebotomists collected whole blood, serum and a nasopharyngeal or oropharyngeal swab from each participant. Prospective study participants could optionally give additional blood draws and questionnaires over an approximately 2-month period. Blood samples from the prospective study were shipped frozen or at room temperature prior to DNA extraction. The immunoSEQ Assay, a bias-controlled multiplex PCR, was used to amplify TCRbeta CDR3 regions from genomic DNA. Under the source paper's analysis protocol: Nucleated cell counts per sample were estimated from amplification of reference gene primers within the assay. To quantify the absolute abundance of each unique TCRbeta CDR3 rearrangement, sequence reads were collapsed and filtered. Productive Simpson clonality was computed per sample as the square root of Simpson's diversity index over productive rearrangements. TCRdb limited this immuneACCESS table to in-frame rearrangements with V and J called. A share of clones is missing; checked studies link under half to unresolved V genes, and the rest is unexplained. From that table come the V and J calls and clone size; the DNA was used to work out D and trimming. This sample gives 330,000 or so clones in total; about 90% of them show up just once. Clones ranked in the top ten supply almost 3% of the sample.

The chain was built from TRBV7-9 and TRBJ1-1, and TRBD1 may be the D gene, going by 5 matching bases. What was sequenced was PBMCs or T cells enriched from blood (not recorded which). The TCR comes from a woman aged 25 to 39 who had recovered from COVID-19. In nucleotide form, the sequence is TGTGCCAGCAGCATAGGTTGGACAAAGAACACTGAAGCTTTCTTT. The resulting protein is CASSIGWTKNTEAFF. The reference TRBV7-9 and TRBJ1-1 proteins fill in what lies around the CDR3, so the full variable domain reads DTGVSQNPRHKITKRGQNVTFRCDPISEHNRLYWYRQTLGQGPEFLTYFQNEAQLEKSRLLSDRFSAERPKGSFSTLEIQRTEQGDSAMYLCASSIGWTKNTEAFFGQGTRLTVV.